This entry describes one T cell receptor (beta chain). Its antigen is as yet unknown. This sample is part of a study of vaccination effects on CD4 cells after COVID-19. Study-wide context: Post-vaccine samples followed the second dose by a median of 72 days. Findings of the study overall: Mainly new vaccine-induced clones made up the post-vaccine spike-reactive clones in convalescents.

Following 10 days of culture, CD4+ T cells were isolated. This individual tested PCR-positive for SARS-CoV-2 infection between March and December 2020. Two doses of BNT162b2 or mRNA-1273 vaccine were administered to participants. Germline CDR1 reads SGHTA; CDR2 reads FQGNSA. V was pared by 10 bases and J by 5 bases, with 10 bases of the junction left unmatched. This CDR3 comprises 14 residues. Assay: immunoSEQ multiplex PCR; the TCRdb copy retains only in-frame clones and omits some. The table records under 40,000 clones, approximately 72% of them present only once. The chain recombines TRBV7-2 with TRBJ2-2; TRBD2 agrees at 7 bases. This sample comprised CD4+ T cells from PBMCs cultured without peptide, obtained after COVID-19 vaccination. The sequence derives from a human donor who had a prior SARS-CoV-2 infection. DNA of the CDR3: TGTGCCACCCGGGCGGGAGTGCGGACCGGGGAGCTGTTTTTT. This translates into CATRAGVRTGELFF.